Listed here are 2 T cell receptor beta chains from one sample, sequenced in a study of CD8 T cells in Susac syndrome. Random hexamers were used to reverse transcribe an amount of about 0.45 to 1 ug RNA. TCRdb passed the immunoSEQ multiplex PCR reads through MiXCR, listing each CDR3 protein once. This table holds approximately 190,000 distinct CDR3 sequences, about 94% found once. The source material was CD4+ T cells from PBMCs. These receptors were collected from a human donor with Susac syndrome.

The chain carries TRBV27 and TRBJ2-3; 9 bases agree with TRBD1. Germline-derived CDR1 and CDR2 are MNHEY and SMNVEV (reference sequence). The J segment lost 3 bases and the V segment lost 3 bases, leaving 7 bases of the junction unmatched. This CDR3 spans 16 amino acids. The CDR3 loop reads CASSFVQGALTDTQYF. DNA for the CDR3: TGTGCCAGCAGTTTCGTACAGGGGGCTTTAACAGATACGCAGTATTTT.

The chain couples TRBV6-2 or TRBV6-3 to TRBJ2-7, with D perhaps TRBD1 (6 bases). V was pared by 6 bases and J by 1 base, with 10 bases between. The CDR3 is made up of 13 amino acids. Looked up from germline, CDR1 is MNHEY and CDR2 is SVGEGT. The CDR3 sequence is CASRKDSSYEQYF. In nucleotides, the CDR3 is TGTGCCAGCAGAAAGGACAGTTCCTACGAGCAGTACTTC.